This paragraph covers one TCR beta chain sequence. How the authors handled the data: It was from reference gene primer amplification that nucleated cell counts were estimated. The assay was immunoSEQ multiplex PCR, and TCRdb's table has in-frame clones only and misses some. The V and J calls and clone size were taken over from that table, and D and trimming were inferred from the DNA. The sample records about 170,000 clones, about 86% being singletons. The entry originates in a study of blood T cell repertoires in COVID-19. Across the whole study: Samples taken during acute and convalescent COVID-19 were collected in the United States, Italy and Spain.

This TCR was recovered from an elderly woman in a cohort sampled during active or convalescent COVID-19. Material: peripheral blood.

The CDR3 nucleotides read TGTGCCAGCTCACCCCACCCGGGATCTAACACTGAAGCTTTCTTT. This encodes CASSPHPGSNTEAFF. V and J are TRBV18 and TRBJ1-1; unclear D gene. V was shortened by 3 bases and J by 2 bases, with 13 bases between the two germline ends. Per the germline V gene, CDR1 is KGHSH and CDR2 is LQKENI. The CDR3 extends over 15 amino acids.